A selection of T cell receptor beta chains follows, all from one sample in a study of blood T cell repertoires in COVID-19. Measured with immunoSEQ multiplex PCR; TCRdb has only the in-frame clones, and not every one. The sample records about 130,000 clones, about 81% being singletons. The material sequenced was peripheral blood. The origin of the receptors is a man aged 30 to 39 with COVID-19, enrolled during active disease. CDR3s include the opening cysteine and the closing phenylalanine or tryptophan. D genes are given only for firm matches. A row's size may be missing; if present it is once, few, many or a size class.

v_gene	abundance	d_gene	j_gene	CDR3aa	CDR3nt
TRBV19	NA	TRBD2	TRBJ2-1	CASMLGGGTPRYNEQFF	TGTGCCAGTATGTTGGGCGGGGGGACCCCTAGGTACAATGAGCAGTTCTTC
TRBV20-1	NA	TRBD2	TRBJ2-1	CSASLSGGYEQFF	TGCAGTGCTAGTCTTAGCGGGGGGTATGAGCAGTTCTTC
TRBV4-2	NA	TRBD2	TRBJ2-3	CASSQEGGLAVDTQYF	TGTGCCAGCAGCCAAGAGGGGGGACTAGCGGTAGATACGCAGTATTTT
TRBV12-3/TRBV12-4	few	TRBD1	TRBJ1-2	CASSTGTAYGYTF	TGTGCCAGCAGTACCGGGACAGCGTATGGCTACACCTTC
TRBV12-5	NA	NA	TRBJ2-1	CASALGTASYNEQFF	TGTGCTAGTGCCCTGGGTACAGCCAGCTACAATGAGCAGTTCTTC
TRBV12-3/TRBV12-4	NA	NA	TRBJ1-4	CASSLAGGEKLFF	TGTGCCAGCAGTTTAGCCGGGGGGGAAAAACTGTTTTTT
TRBV3-1/TRBV3-2	NA	NA	TRBJ1-2	CASSQQARGYTF	TGTGCCAGCAGCCAACAGGCAAGGGGCTACACCTTC
TRBV9	once	NA	TRBJ2-7	CASSVGPGGQGEQYF	TGTGCCAGCAGCGTAGGCCCAGGCGGACAAGGCGAGCAGTACTTC
TRBV19	NA	TRBD1	TRBJ1-1	CASSMVDRGQAFF	TGTGCCAGTAGTATGGTTGACAGGGGGCAAGCTTTCTTT
TRBV3-1/TRBV3-2	NA	NA	TRBJ2-5	CASSQVLGGGETQYF	TGTGCCAGCAGCCAAGTTCTAGGGGGGGGCGAGACCCAGTACTTC
TRBV7-2	NA	TRBD1	TRBJ2-7	CASSFDRDPIYEQYF	TGTGCCAGCAGCTTCGACAGGGACCCTATTTACGAGCAGTACTTC
TRBV9	few	TRBD2	TRBJ2-2	CASSQPKAGTYTGELFF	TGTGCCAGCAGTCAACCTAAAGCGGGGACCTACACCGGGGAGCTGTTTTTT
TRBV6-5	NA	TRBD1	TRBJ2-7	CASPGTGGGEQYF	TGTGCCAGCCCCGGGACAGGGGGGGGCGAGCAGTACTTC
TRBV7-9	NA	TRBD1	TRBJ1-1	CASSPRDRLNTEAFF	TGTGCCAGCAGCCCTCGGGACAGGCTAAACACTGAAGCTTTCTTT
TRBV28	NA	NA	TRBJ1-2	CASSSGQSYGYTF	TGTGCCAGCAGTTCCGGACAGTCCTATGGCTACACCTTC
TRBV6-5	NA	NA	TRBJ2-7	CASSFQTGSTYEQYF	TGTGCCAGCAGTTTCCAAACCGGGAGCACCTACGAGCAGTACTTC
TRBV18	NA	NA	TRBJ1-2	CASSPGQGQRYGYTF	TGTGCCAGCTCACCCGGGCAGGGGCAGCGCTATGGCTACACCTTC
TRBV5-6	NA	NA	TRBJ1-2	CASSLPPGRGGYTF	TGTGCCAGCAGCTTGCCCCCAGGGCGGGGTGGCTACACCTTC
TRBV10-3	NA	NA	TRBJ1-4	CAISEWGGAREKLFF	TGTGCCATCAGTGAGTGGGGGGGGGCACGAGAAAAACTGTTTTTT
TRBV6-1	NA	TRBD1	TRBJ1-5	CASSERETGDTYSNQPQHF	TGTGCCAGCAGTGAAAGGGAGACAGGGGATACCTATAGCAATCAGCCCCAGCATTTT
TRBV11-2	NA	TRBD2	TRBJ2-5	CASRSPGLAVETQYF	TGTGCCAGCAGATCCCCGGGACTAGCGGTAGAGACCCAGTACTTC
TRBV19	few	TRBD2	TRBJ2-2	CASSGGTHTGELFF	TGTGCCAGTAGCGGGGGGACTCACACCGGGGAGCTGTTTTTT
TRBV4-3	NA	NA	TRBJ2-1	CASSQGTGTYNEQFF	TGCGCCAGCAGCCAAGGAACGGGGACCTACAATGAGCAGTTCTTC
TRBV2	NA	TRBD2	TRBJ2-3	CASSVASGSSTDTQYF	TGTGCCAGCAGTGTGGCTAGCGGGTCCTCCACAGATACGCAGTATTTT
TRBV9	few	NA	TRBJ1-1	CASSPGIRFFF	TGTGCCAGCAGCCCCGGGATTCGATTCTTCTTT
TRBV18	NA	NA	TRBJ1-3	CASSPGGGGNTIYF	TGTGCCAGCTCACCCGGGGGAGGCGGAAACACCATATATTTT
TRBV27	NA	TRBD2	TRBJ2-1	CASSPGLAGAYNEQFF	TGTGCCAGCAGTCCGGGACTAGCGGGGGCCTACAATGAGCAGTTCTTC
TRBV27	NA	TRBD2	TRBJ2-7	CASSIRLAGDQSYEQYF	TGTGCCAGCAGTATCCGACTAGCGGGGGACCAAAGCTACGAGCAGTACTTC
TRBV28	NA	NA	TRBJ2-3	CASIPSWVTQSTDTQYF	TGTGCCAGCATCCCCAGTTGGGTGACTCAGAGCACAGATACGCAGTATTTT